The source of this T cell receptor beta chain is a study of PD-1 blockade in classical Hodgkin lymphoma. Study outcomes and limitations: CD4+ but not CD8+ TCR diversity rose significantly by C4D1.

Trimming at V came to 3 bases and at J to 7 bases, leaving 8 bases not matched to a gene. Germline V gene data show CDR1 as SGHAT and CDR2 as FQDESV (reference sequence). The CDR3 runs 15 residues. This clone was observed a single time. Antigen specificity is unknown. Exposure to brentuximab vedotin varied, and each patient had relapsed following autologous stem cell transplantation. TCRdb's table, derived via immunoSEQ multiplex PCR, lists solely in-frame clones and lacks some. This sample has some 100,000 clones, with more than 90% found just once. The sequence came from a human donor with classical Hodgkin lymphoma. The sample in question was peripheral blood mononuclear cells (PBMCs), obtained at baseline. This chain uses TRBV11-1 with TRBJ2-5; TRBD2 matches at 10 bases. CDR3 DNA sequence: TGTGCCAGCAGCTTTGGACTAGCGGACCCAGGGACCCAGTACTTC. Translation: CASSFGLADPGTQYF. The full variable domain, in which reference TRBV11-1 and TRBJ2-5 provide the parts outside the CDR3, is EAEVAQSPRYKITEKSQAVAFWCDPISGHATLYWYRQILGQGPELLVQFQDESVVDDSQLPKDRFSAERLKGVDSTLKIQPAELGDSAMYLCASSFGLADPGTQYFGPGTRLLVL.